This T cell receptor (beta chain) originates from a study of low-dose radiotherapy and immunotherapy resistance in tumors. Overall study context: Aspirin was taken orally by patients at 300 mg daily for four cycles from cycle 1 day 1.

Time point indicated: after trial treatment. The treatment here: LDRT plus nivolumab, ipilimumab, low-dose cyclophosphamide and aspirin (RACIN trial). This clonotype appeared a few times. This CDR3 has 16 amino acids. Germline CDR1 SGHTA, CDR2 FQGNSA. The germline V and J ends were trimmed by 5 bases and 0 bases, with 14 bases remaining between them. Alpha and beta chains were covered, as first-strand cDNA relied on TRAV- and TRBV-specific primers. A constant-region primer paired with the V-primer adapter amplified TCRs over about 19 PCR cycles. Using its own MiXCR run on the reads, TCRdb lists one record per CDR3 protein. The table includes tens of thousands of distinct CDR3 sequences, 20% to 25% detected once.

The J gene is TRBJ2-1, the V gene TRBV7-2; D uncertain. The sequencing here drew on PBMCs, taken after low-dose radiotherapy plus immunotherapy. This TCR came from a female donor with ovarian cancer. CDR3: CASSESVGPSYNEQFF. CDR3 nucleotides: TGTGCCAGCAGCGAAAGTGTAGGGCCCTCCTACAATGAGCAGTTCTTC.